The 18 T cell receptor beta chains presented below share a single source sample, sequenced in a study of shared clonotypes between healthy human individuals (dated by TCRdb to between 2020 and 2021). The protocol used for the library was the immunoSEQ multiplex PCR assay. Imported from immuneACCESS, the table was reduced by TCRdb to in-frame sequences with V and J called. These copies leave out some clones; in studies compared against another copy, an unresolved V gene accounts for under half, and the cause of the remainder is not known. Here the sample has about 120,000 clones; under 70% occur a single time. In total, the top ten clones hold roughly 24% of the sample. The sequenced sample consisted of memory CD8+ T cells sorted from blood. The cell subset or site label of this sample denotes: CD45RO+ cells pooled with CCR7-negative TemRA cells. These receptors were collected from a woman aged 25 to 45 in good health.

This clone was seen a few times. The chain recombines TRBV7-9 with TRBJ1-1; D is uncertain. CDR1 and CDR2 from the germline V gene are SEHNR and FQNEAQ (reference sequence). Trimming took off 2 bases at V and 7 bases at J, with 2 bases between the two ends. This CDR3 spans 10 amino acids. This CDR3 is CASSLREAFF. The CDR3 DNA sequence: TGTGCCAGCAGCTTACGTGAAGCTTTCTTT.

The chain carries TRBV5-1 and TRBJ2-7; D is perhaps TRBD1 (7 bases). The length of the CDR3 is 15 residues. Germline V gives CDR1 SGHRS, CDR2 YFSETQ. Trimming removed 0 bases from V and 4 bases from J, with 14 bases in between. The CDR3 DNA follows: TGCGCCAGCAGCTTGGGGCAGGGGGAGGAGTACGAGCAGTACTTC. Translation gives CASSLGQGEEYEQYF.

The chain couples TRBV6-6 to TRBJ2-5; maybe TRBD1 (6 bases). This CDR3 region has 14 residues. V was cut by 0 bases and J by 5 bases, with 10 bases left in between. Germline values: CDR1 MNHNY, CDR2 SVGAGI (reference sequence). DNA for the CDR3: TGTGCCAGCAGTTACTCGGGCAGGGGCGAGACCCAGTACTTC. Protein: CASSYSGRGETQYF.

This chain links TRBV9 with TRBJ2-2, with TRBD2 matching 14 bases. V lost 2 bases to trimming and J lost 7 bases; unmatched junction nucleotides: 10. Looked up from germline, CDR1 is SGDLS and CDR2 is YYNGEE. CDR3 length: 18 amino acids. The CDR3 protein is CASSVPGLAGARDGELFF. The DNA for the CDR3 is TGTGCCAGCAGCGTGCCGGGACTAGCGGGAGCGAGGGACGGGGAGCTGTTTTTT.

J is TRBJ2-7 and V is TRBV29-1; TRBD2 might be the D (6 bases). This CDR3 has 13 amino acids. CDR1 and CDR2 from the germline V gene are SQVTM and ANQGSEA. V dropped 7 bases and J dropped 0 bases, with 13 bases sitting between them. This CDR3 is CSARLGGSYEQYF. CDR3 coding DNA: TGCAGCGCAAGACTAGGAGGCTCCTACGAGCAGTACTTC.

The chain carries TRBV4-2 and TRBJ2-1, with 13 positions matching TRBD2. The V segment lost 3 bases and the J segment 3 bases; nucleotides outside the gene matches: 8. Germline CDR1 is LGHNA and CDR2 is YNFKEQ. The CDR3 extends over 18 amino acids. The CDR3 bases are TGTGCCAGCAGCCACCAAAGGGGACTAGCGGGATTCTACAATGAGCAGTTCTTC. This sequence encodes CASSHQRGLAGFYNEQFF.

V is TRBV6-6 and J is TRBJ1-2, with D maybe TRBD1 (5 bases). V lost 5 bases and J 6 bases, leaving 10 bases between the germline ends. CDR3 size: 12 residues. CDR1 is MNHNY, CDR2 SVGAGI, per germline (reference sequence). The CDR3 DNA reads as TGTGCCAGCAGTACACAACAGGATGGCTACACCTTC. The encoded protein is CASSTQQDGYTF.

This clone was seen only a few times. CDR3 sequence reads: CASTSLGTGIYF. The CDR3, as DNA: TGTGCCAGCACCTCGTTAGGGACAGGGATCTACTTC. The gene calls are TRBV11-2 and TRBJ2-7; 9 nucleotides align to TRBD1. J was trimmed by 13 bases and V by 7 bases; bases with no gene match: 11. Germline loops: CDR1 SGHAT, CDR2 FQNNGV. CDR3 length equals 12 residues.

Concerning this clone: Other DNA sequences within the sample encode an identical CDR3. The V call is TRBV6-1, the J call TRBJ2-1; TRBD2 aligns across 7 bases. The J segment lost 0 bases and the V segment lost 1 base, leaving 0 bases of the junction unmatched. The CDR3 loop spans 15 amino acids. Germline V gives CDR1 MNHNS, CDR2 SASEGT. The CDR3 bases are TGTGCCAGCAGTGAAGGCGGGGGCTCCTACAATGAGCAGTTCTTC. Its translation: CASSEGGGSYNEQFF.

This clone was counted only a few times. The V gene is TRBV7-3, the J gene TRBJ2-7; possible D gene TRBD2, 5 bases. With 3 bases removed from V and 2 bases from J, the gap between germline ends came to 11 bases. There are 14 residues in the CDR3. Germline CDR1 reads SGHTA; CDR2 reads FQGTGA. The CDR3 loop reads CASSLGLAPYEQYF. The CDR3 DNA reads as TGTGCCAGCAGCTTGGGTCTAGCTCCCTACGAGCAGTACTTC. Drawing the rest from reference TRBV7-3 and TRBJ2-7, the complete variable domain is GAGVSQTPSNKVTEKGKYVELRCDPISGHTALYWYRQSLGQGPEFLIYFQGTGAADDSGLPNDRFFAVRPEGSVSTLKIQRTERGDSAVYLCASSLGLAPYEQYFGPGTRLTVT.

Concerning this clone itself: At one of its ends the junction is not consistent with the germline gene, which may arise from a read error. V gene TRBV2 combines with J gene TRBJ2-1, with 12 bases lining up with TRBD2. Germline lookup yields CDR1 SNHLY and CDR2 FYNNEI. There are 17 residues in the CDR3. CDR3 residues: CASREGLAGSSYNEQFF. The CDR3 DNA reads as TGTGCCAGCAGGGAAGGACTAGCGGGGTCCTCCTACAATGAGCAGTTCTTC.

V is TRBV10-1 and J is TRBJ2-1; weak D call: TRBD1 (6 bases). The germline CDR1 and CDR2 sequences are WNHNN and SYGVQD (reference sequence). This CDR3 contains 15 residues. Trimming took off 4 bases at V and 7 bases at J, with 17 bases between the two ends. The CDR3 reads CASSVGGSLGNEQFF. DNA of the CDR3: TGCGCCAGCAGTGTAGGGGGTAGCCTCGGGAATGAGCAGTTCTTC.

This clone was picked up a small number of times. A much larger clonotype is one base distant, so this may be a read error. Other nucleotide sequences from this sample produce the same CDR3. The gene calls are TRBV9 and TRBJ1-1; D remains ambiguous. The CDR3 length is 13 residues. V lost 1 base, J lost 4 bases, and 8 bases lay in between. The germline V gene has CDR1 SGDLS and CDR2 YYNGEE. The CDR3 here is CASSVSWGTEAFF. As DNA, the CDR3 is TGTGCCAGCAGCGTATCGTGGGGCACTGAAGCTTTCTTT.

This sequence joins TRBV10-2 and TRBJ1-3; possibly TRBD1 for D (5 bases). This CDR3 has 13 amino acids. Germline V lookup: CDR1 WSHSY, CDR2 SAAADI. V dropped 6 bases and J dropped 0 bases, with 6 bases sitting between them. In nucleotides, the CDR3 is TGCGCCAGCAGCGACAGCTCTGGAAACACCATATATTTT. It translates to CASSDSSGNTIYF.

V usage is TRBV29-1 and J usage is TRBJ2-1, with 9 bases that match TRBD1. J was trimmed by 6 bases and V by 8 bases; bases with no gene match: 11. Germline-derived CDR1 and CDR2 are SQVTM and ANQGSEA. The CDR3 runs 14 residues. This CDR3 reads CSTTGTGRLNEQFF. As DNA, the CDR3 is TGCAGCACCACCGGGACAGGGCGGCTCAATGAGCAGTTCTTC.

This chain uses TRBV25-1 with TRBJ2-1; D is undetermined. The CDR3 runs to 15 residues. Trimming stripped 4 bases from V and 0 bases from J, with 10 bases between. CDR1 is MGHDK, CDR2 SYGVNS, per germline. CDR3 amino acids: CASSVGESSYNEQFF. CDR3 DNA: TGTGCCAGCAGTGTTGGGGAAAGCTCCTACAATGAGCAGTTCTTC.

The chain has TRBV7-3 and TRBJ1-1; D ambiguous. V was clipped by 4 bases and J by 0 bases, with 9 bases between them. CDR1 is SGHTA and CDR2 is FQGTGA in the germline V gene. The CDR3 loop spans 14 amino acids. The CDR3 coding sequence is TGTGCCAGCAGCTCCGGGCGCCTGAACACTGAAGCTTTCTTT. Its translation is CASSSGRLNTEAFF.

The V call is TRBV7-8, the J call TRBJ2-7; D tentatively reads TRBD1 or TRBD2 (5 bases each). Deletions cut 5 bases from V and 0 bases from J, with 14 bases between. Germline CDR1 is SGHVS and CDR2 is FQNEAQ. The CDR3 has 15 residues. CDR3 coding DNA: TGTGCCAGCAGCCCCGCCATTGGGGGCTCCTACGAGCAGTACTTC. It translates to CASSPAIGGSYEQYF. Looking up the rest from reference TRBV7-8 and TRBJ2-7 gives the full variable domain: GAGVSQSPRYKVAKRGQDVALRCDPISGHVSLFWYQQALGQGPEFLTYFQNEAQLDKSGLPSDRFFAERPEGSVSTLKIQRTQQEDSAVYLCASSPAIGGSYEQYFGPGTRLTVT.